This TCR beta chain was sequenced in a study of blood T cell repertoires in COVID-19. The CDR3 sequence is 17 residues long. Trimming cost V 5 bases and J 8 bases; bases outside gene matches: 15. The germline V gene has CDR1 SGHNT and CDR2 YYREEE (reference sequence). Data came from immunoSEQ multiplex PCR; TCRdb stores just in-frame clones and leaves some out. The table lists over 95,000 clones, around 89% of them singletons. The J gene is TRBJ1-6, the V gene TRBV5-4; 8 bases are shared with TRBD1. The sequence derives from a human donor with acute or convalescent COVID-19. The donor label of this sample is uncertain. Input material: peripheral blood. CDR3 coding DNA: TGTGCCAGCAGGTCCGGCGTCGGACAGGGTTTCGATTCACCCCTCCACTTT. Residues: CASRSGVGQGFDSPLHF. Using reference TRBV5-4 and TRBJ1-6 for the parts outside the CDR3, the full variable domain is ETGVTQSPTHLIKTRGQQVTLRCSSQSGHNTVSWYQQALGQGPQFIFQYYREEENGRGNFPPRFSGLQFPNYSSELNVNALELDDSALYLCASRSGVGQGFDSPLHFGNGTRLTVT.